The 11 T cell receptor beta chains in this list originate from one sample, sequenced in a study of molecular identifiers for immune sequencing clone quantification. TCRdb redid the calling of the PCR reads with MiXCR, one entry per CDR3 protein. The sample shows 250,000 to 400,000 distinct CDR3 sequences, over 20% of them seen only once. The specimen sequenced was naive CD8+ T cells from blood, with Jurkat cell RNA spiked in. Documented subset: FACS-sorted CD8+CD4-CCR7+CD45RA+ naive T cells. The receptors stem from a human donor in good health. Some libraries in this study had Jurkat cell RNA spiked in.

The J gene is TRBJ2-3, the V gene TRBV7-7; tentatively, D is TRBD1 or TRBD2 (6 bases each). The V gene lost 1 base and the J gene lost 5 bases, with 13 bases spanning the gap. CDR1 is SSHAT and CDR2 is FNYEAQ in the germline V gene (reference sequence). The CDR3 is made up of 15 amino acids. The CDR3 is CASSLVEGGQDTQYF. The CDR3 DNA is TGTGCCAGCAGCTTAGTAGAGGGGGGCCAAGATACGCAGTATTTT.

This clonotype occurred many times. V usage is TRBV7-9 and J usage is TRBJ1-4; perhaps TRBD1 as D (6 bases). The CDR3 extends over 15 amino acids. CDR1 is SEHNR and CDR2 is FQNEAQ in the germline V gene (reference sequence). V lost 0 bases to trimming and J lost 8 bases, with 13 bases between them. CDR3 DNA: TGTGCCAGCAGCTTAGCACAGGGTTCGGACGAAAAACTGTTTTTT. Its translation: CASSLAQGSDEKLFF.

The rearrangement uses TRBV28 and TRBJ1-1; TRBD1 agrees at 9 bases. The CDR3 is 15 residues long. The germline gives CDR1 MDHEN, CDR2 SYDVKM. The V gene end was trimmed by 6 bases and the J gene end by 7 bases; junction bases not matched to a gene: 12. CDR3 DNA sequence: TGTGCCAGCAGCCTACCCGGGACAGGGAGAAGTGAAGCTTTCTTT. This gives the protein CASSLPGTGRSEAFF.

As regards this clonotype: Being one base from a much bigger clone, this may be a read error. The V call is TRBV7-9, the J call TRBJ1-1; D uncertain. Germline CDR1 SEHNR, CDR2 FQNEAQ (reference sequence). The V end lost 5 bases, the J end lost 0 bases, and 13 bases lay between the germline ends. CDR3 length: 15 residues. CDR3 in DNA: TGTGCCAGCAGCAAGAGTATAGGAATGAACACTGAAGCTTTCTTT. As protein: CASSKSIGMNTEAFF. Together with reference TRBV7-9 and TRBJ1-1, the CDR3 gives the full variable domain: DTGVSQNPRHKITKRGQNVTFRCDPISEHNRLYWYRQTLGQGPEFLTYFQNEAQLEKSRLLSDRFSAERPKGSFSTLEIQRTEQGDSAMYLCASSKSIGMNTEAFFGQGTRLTVV.

Ten or more counts support this clonotype. The chain is built from TRBV18 and TRBJ2-7, with 11 bases fitting TRBD1. The trim removed 3 bases at V and 5 bases at J, leaving 3 bases unmatched. The CDR3 is 14 amino acids. Germline CDR1 reads KGHSH; CDR2 reads LQKENI. CDR3 in DNA: TGTGCCAGCTCACCCGGGACAGGGGGGAACGAGCAGTACTTC. Its protein product is CASSPGTGGNEQYF.

CDR3 protein: CASSRGTGGNTEAFF. Here the CDR3 DNA reads TGTGCCAGCAGTCGAGGGACAGGAGGGAACACTGAAGCTTTCTTT. The rearrangement uses TRBV6-5 and TRBJ1-1, with TRBD1 matching 8 bases. Germline lookup yields CDR1 MNHEY and CDR2 SVGAGI. CDR3 length: 15 residues. Trimming took 5 bases from V and 1 from J; bases not matched to a gene: 6.

The chain links TRBV20-1 to TRBJ2-7, with D hard to call. CDR3 length: 13 residues. Trimming removed 0 bases at V and 2 bases at J, with 8 bases between. In germline, CDR1 is DFQATT, CDR2 SNEGSKA (reference sequence). CDR3 bases: TGCAGTGCTAGAGAATCCAAGACCTACGAGCAGTACTTC. Amino acids: CSARESKTYEQYF.

The gene calls are TRBV11-2 and TRBJ1-4, with a possible D match to TRBD1 (5 bases). The CDR3 runs 15 residues. V lost 5 bases to trimming and J lost 8 bases, with 18 bases between them. Germline V gives CDR1 SGHAT, CDR2 FQNNGV. CDR3 DNA: TGTGCCAGCAGCCTCACCGGGTCTGAGGGGGAAAAACTGTTTTTT. It translates to CASSLTGSEGEKLFF.

This clonotype came up many times. The chain has TRBV5-6 and TRBJ2-1; no clear D gene. This CDR3 region has 13 residues. V lost 3 bases to trimming and J lost 3 bases, with 7 bases between them. Germline V gene sequence: CDR1 SGHDT, CDR2 YYEEEE. CDR3 loop: CASSSSSYNEQFF. The CDR3 coding sequence is TGTGCCAGCAGCTCCTCCAGCTACAATGAGCAGTTCTTC.

This clonotype appeared many times. This chain connects TRBV24-1 to TRBJ2-1, with no clear D. With 3 bases removed from V and 7 bases from J, the gap between germline ends came to 9 bases. The CDR3 is made up of 13 amino acids. The germline V gene has CDR1 KGHDR and CDR2 SFDVKD. The DNA for the CDR3 is TGTGCCACCAGTGATCCCTCATGGAATGAGCAGTTCTTC. Protein sequence: CATSDPSWNEQFF.

This clonotype was seen ten or more times. In DNA form, the CDR3 reads TGCAGTGCGGAAATAAACATTCAGTACTTC. Translated: CSAEINIQYF. The chain couples TRBV20-1 to TRBJ2-4; the D is unclear. Trimming stripped 6 bases from V and 6 bases from J, with 6 bases between. The CDR3 has 10 residues. The germline gives CDR1 DFQATT, CDR2 SNEGSKA (reference sequence).